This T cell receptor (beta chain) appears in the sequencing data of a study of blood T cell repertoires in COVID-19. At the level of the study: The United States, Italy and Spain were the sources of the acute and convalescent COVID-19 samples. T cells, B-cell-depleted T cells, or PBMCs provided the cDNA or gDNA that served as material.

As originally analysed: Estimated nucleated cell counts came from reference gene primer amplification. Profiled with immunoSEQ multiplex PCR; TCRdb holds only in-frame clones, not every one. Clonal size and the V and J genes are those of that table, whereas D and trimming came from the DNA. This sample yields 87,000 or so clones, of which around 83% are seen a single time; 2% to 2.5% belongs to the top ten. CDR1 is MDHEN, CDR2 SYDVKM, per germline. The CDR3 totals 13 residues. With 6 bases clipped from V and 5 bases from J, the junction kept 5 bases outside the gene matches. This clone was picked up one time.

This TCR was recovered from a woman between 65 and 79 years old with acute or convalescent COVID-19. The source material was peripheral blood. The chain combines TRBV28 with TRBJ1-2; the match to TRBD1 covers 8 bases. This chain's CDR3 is CASRDRGEYGYTF. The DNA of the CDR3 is TGTGCCAGCAGAGACAGGGGCGAGTATGGCTACACCTTC.